Listed below are T cell receptor beta chains from one sample, sequenced in a study of blood T cell repertoires in COVID-19. Data came from immunoSEQ multiplex PCR; TCRdb stores just in-frame clones and leaves some out. This table holds 200,000 to 250,000 clones, around 88% found once. The sample comprised peripheral blood. These receptors all stem from a man aged 18 to 29 with active or convalescent COVID-19. Each CDR3 is given with its conserved first and last residue. A D gene is named only where the DNA matches it firmly. A row's size may be missing; if present it is once, few, many or a size class.

clone_size | j_call | v_call | d_call | cdr3_aa | cdr3_nt
- | TRBJ2-1 | TRBV7-2 | TRBD1 | CASSFWPGQVREQFF | TGTGCCAGCAGCTTTTGGCCGGGACAGGTTAGAGAGCAGTTCTTC
- | TRBJ1-4 | TRBV7-2 | - | CASSLSPGLAQTGEKLFF | TGTGCCAGCAGCTTAAGTCCCGGATTAGCCCAAACGGGAGAAAAACTGTTTTTT
- | TRBJ1-2 | TRBV9 | TRBD1 | CASSAGTGVESYGYTF | TGTGCCAGCAGCGCAGGGACAGGGGTCGAGAGCTATGGCTACACCTTC
- | TRBJ1-5 | TRBV28 | - | CASSLSGVAQPQHF | TGTGCCAGCAGTTTATCGGGGGTAGCTCAACCCCAGCATTTT
- | TRBJ1-1 | TRBV19 | - | CASSIGRANTEAFF | TGTGCCAGTAGTATAGGCAGGGCGAACACTGAAGCTTTCTTT
- | TRBJ2-1 | TRBV7-9 | TRBD2 | CASSFGLAGNNEQFF | TGTGCCAGCAGCTTCGGTCTAGCGGGGAACAATGAGCAGTTCTTC
- | TRBJ1-1 | TRBV18 | - | CASSYRTDSGEAFF | TGTGCCAGCTCCTATAGGACAGATTCGGGTGAAGCTTTCTTT
- | TRBJ2-1 | TRBV29-1 | TRBD2 | CSVVMSGSINEQFF | TGCAGCGTTGTAATGAGCGGGAGTATCAATGAGCAGTTCTTC
- | TRBJ1-2 | TRBV25-1 | - | CASSQDSVNYGYTF | TGTGCCAGCAGCCAGGACAGCGTTAACTATGGCTACACCTTC
- | TRBJ1-5 | TRBV3-1/TRBV3-2 | - | CASSQGVAGQPQHF | TGTGCCAGCAGCCAAGGGGTAGCGGGTCAGCCCCAGCATTTT
- | TRBJ2-1 | TRBV20-1 | TRBD2 | CSASQPAGGFF | TGCAGTGCCAGTCAGCCTGCGGGGGGGTTCTTC
- | TRBJ2-7 | TRBV7-6 | - | CASSLNVRALSGEQYF | TGTGCCAGCAGCTTAAATGTCCGGGCCCTATCGGGGGAGCAGTACTTC
- | TRBJ1-5 | TRBV19 | - | CASSIQIYSNQPQHF | TGTGCCAGTAGTATACAGATTTATAGCAATCAGCCCCAGCATTTT
- | TRBJ1-2 | TRBV15 | - | CATSRGGSGNYGYTF | TGTGCCACCAGCAGAGGGGGATCAGGGAACTATGGCTACACCTTC
- | TRBJ2-2 | TRBV6-5 | - | CASRVLAGELFF | TGTGCCAGCAGGGTACTAGCCGGGGAGCTGTTTTTT
- | TRBJ1-2 | TRBV28 | - | CASNPPGARGYTF | TGTGCCAGCAACCCCCCAGGGGCTCGGGGCTACACCTTC
- | TRBJ1-1 | TRBV6-5 | - | CASSYARLNTEAFF | TGTGCCAGCAGTTACGCCCGGTTGAACACTGAAGCTTTCTTT
- | TRBJ2-1 | TRBV11-2 | - | CASSKEGFSYNEQFF | TGTGCCAGCAGCAAGGAGGGGTTCTCCTACAATGAGCAGTTCTTC
- | TRBJ2-1 | TRBV11-2 | TRBD1 | CASSLLPGQGRNEQFF | TGTGCCAGCAGCTTACTACCGGGACAGGGGCGCAATGAGCAGTTCTTC
- | TRBJ2-1 | TRBV20-1 | TRBD2 | CSASYTPGLAGESEQFF | TGCAGTGCTAGTTACACGCCGGGACTAGCGGGAGAGTCTGAGCAGTTCTTC
once | TRBJ2-2 | TRBV12-5 | - | CASGASGGGRTGELFF | TGTGCTAGTGGTGCCAGCGGAGGGGGCCGCACCGGGGAGCTGTTTTTT
- | TRBJ2-3 | TRBV7-3 | - | CASSLSWRDTQYF | TGTGCCAGCAGCTTATCCTGGAGGGATACGCAGTATTTT
once | TRBJ1-1 | TRBV7-3 | - | CASSSGRNTEAFF | TGTGCCAGCAGCTCAGGGCGCAACACTGAAGCTTTCTTT
- | TRBJ1-2 | TRBV6-6 | TRBD1 | CASSEAAGTGVGYTF | TGTGCCAGCAGCGAGGCAGCCGGGACAGGGGTGGGTTACACCTTC
once | TRBJ1-2 | TRBV27 | - | CASSPSVRNYGYTF | TGTGCCAGCAGTCCGTCGGTCCGGAACTATGGCTACACCTTC
- | TRBJ1-2 | TRBV5-1 | - | CASSLLPGDYGYTF | TGCGCCAGCAGCTTGCTTCCAGGGGACTATGGCTACACCTTC
- | TRBJ1-5 | TRBV6-5 | TRBD1 | CASRSGTANQPQHF | TGTGCCAGCAGATCCGGGACAGCAAATCAGCCCCAGCATTTT
- | TRBJ2-5 | TRBV11-2 | TRBD1 | CASSTDREETQYF | TGTGCCAGCAGCACGGACAGGGAAGAGACCCAGTACTTC
- | TRBJ2-6 | TRBV5-1 | TRBD1 | CASSPGTGAPGANVLTF | TGCGCCAGCAGCCCCGGGACAGGGGCCCCTGGGGCCAACGTCCTGACTTTC
- | TRBJ1-1 | TRBV5-1 | - | CASSIRPPGESTEAFF | TGCGCCAGCAGTATTAGGCCCCCAGGTGAGAGCACTGAAGCTTTCTTT
- | TRBJ2-5 | TRBV6-6 | - | CASSSLGEEVEGTQYF | TGTGCCAGCAGTTCCCTCGGGGAAGAGGTGGAGGGGACCCAGTACTTC
- | TRBJ1-2 | TRBV5-1 | TRBD1 | CASSLDRAETGGVYGYTF | TGCGCCAGCAGCTTGGACCGCGCGGAAACAGGGGGAGTGTATGGCTACACCTTC
once | TRBJ2-3 | TRBV5-1 | TRBD1 | CASSLAGTVDTQYF | TGCGCCAGCAGCTTGGCCGGGACAGTCGATACGCAGTATTTT
- | TRBJ2-1 | TRBV7-9 | TRBD2 | CASSFVAGDEFF | TGTGCCAGCAGCTTCGTGGCGGGGGATGAGTTCTTC
- | TRBJ2-1 | TRBV19 | - | CASSSGQLIYNEQFF | TGTGCCAGTAGTAGCGGACAGCTAATCTACAATGAGCAGTTCTTC
few | TRBJ1-1 | TRBV27 | TRBD1 | CASSLQGAPEAFF | TGTGCCAGCAGTTTACAGGGGGCCCCTGAAGCTTTCTTT
- | TRBJ1-2 | TRBV5-4 | - | CASSQHQGLDGYTF | TGTGCCAGCAGCCAGCACCAGGGTCTAGATGGCTACACCTTC
- | TRBJ1-5 | TRBV4-1 | TRBD1 | CASSQEGQGDNQPQHF | TGCGCCAGCAGCCAAGAGGGACAGGGGGACAATCAGCCCCAGCATTTT
once | TRBJ1-1 | TRBV7-8 | - | CASSFGPEAFF | TGTGCCAGCAGCTTTGGCCCTGAAGCTTTCTTT
- | TRBJ2-7 | TRBV27 | TRBD2 | CARSSGRAPYEQYF | TGTGCCAGGTCTAGCGGGAGGGCCCCCTACGAGCAGTACTTC
- | TRBJ1-3 | TRBV29-1 | - | CSVESPEENTIYF | TGCAGCGTTGAGAGTCCAGAGGAGAACACCATATATTTT
- | TRBJ1-1 | TRBV5-4 | TRBD1 | CASSLRTGELAEAFF | TGTGCCAGCAGCCTCCGGACAGGGGAATTGGCTGAAGCTTTCTTT
- | TRBJ1-1 | TRBV5-1 | - | CASSLPSNVEGWLGGTEAFF | TGCGCCAGCAGCTTACCTTCGAATGTGGAGGGTTGGCTCGGGGGTACTGAAGCTTTCTTT
- | TRBJ2-4 | TRBV5-1 | - | CASSFSGQGGNIQYF | TGCGCCAGCAGCTTCTCCGGACAGGGAGGGAACATTCAGTACTTC
- | TRBJ2-3 | TRBV2 | TRBD1 | CASMVDRGSDTQYF | TGTGCCAGCATGGTGGACAGGGGGTCAGATACGCAGTATTTT
- | TRBJ2-3 | TRBV5-1 | TRBD2 | CASSLAAGVTDTQYF | TGCGCCAGCAGCTTGGCTGCGGGAGTAACAGATACGCAGTATTTT
- | TRBJ2-1 | TRBV9 | TRBD2 | CASSVGTSGNGEQFF | TGTGCCAGCAGCGTGGGGACTAGCGGGAATGGTGAGCAGTTCTTC
- | TRBJ2-3 | TRBV25-1 | TRBD2 | CASSEYGGGTDTQYF | TGTGCCAGCAGTGAATATGGGGGGGGCACAGATACGCAGTATTTT
- | TRBJ2-7 | TRBV30 | - | CAWKVVGLVHEQYF | TGTGCCTGGAAAGTCGTGGGGCTAGTGCACGAGCAGTACTTC
- | TRBJ2-6 | TRBV7-2 | TRBD1 | CASSWRTGIGANVLTF | TGTGCCAGCAGCTGGAGGACAGGGATCGGGGCCAACGTCCTGACTTTC
- | TRBJ2-1 | TRBV11-1 | - | CASSFVASDLQQFF | TGTGCCAGCAGCTTCGTGGCCAGCGACCTCCAGCAGTTCTTC